Listed here are 27 T cell receptor beta chains from one sample, sequenced in a study of T cells in Graves' hyperthyroidism and ophthalmopathy. RNA transcripts provided the source from which TCR beta CDR3 regions were amplified. First-round RT-PCR with HTBI primers amplified the TCR CDR3 region. TCRdb re-derived calls from the multiplex PCR reads in MiXCR, one entry per CDR3 protein. This sample yields about 350,000 distinct CDR3 sequences, of which less than 20% are seen a single time; 15% to 18% belongs to the top ten. The specimen sequenced was blood. The receptors were sampled from a woman between 35 and 50 years old with Graves' ophthalmopathy.

Many counts were recorded for this clonotype. This chain joins TRBV28 and TRBJ2-3, with TRBD2 identical over 10 bases. Germline-derived CDR1 and CDR2 are MDHEN and SYDVKM. The length of the CDR3 is 15 residues. Trimming took 5 bases from V and 3 from J; bases not matched to a gene: 5. This CDR3 reads CASSQTSGYTDTQYF. The CDR3 DNA follows: TGTGCCAGCAGTCAGACTAGCGGGTATACAGATACGCAGTATTTT.

This clonotype has a count of ten or more. V and J are TRBV2 and TRBJ2-2; TRBD2 matches at 11 bases. V shed 7 bases, J shed 7 bases, and the junction held 11 bases outside the gene matches. Germline V gene data show CDR1 as SNHLY and CDR2 as FYNNEI. The CDR3 has 16 amino acids. This CDR3 is CASTAPGLAAGGELFF. As DNA, the CDR3 is TGTGCCAGCACCGCCCCGGGACTAGCGGCCGGCGGGGAGCTGTTTTTT.

The gene calls are TRBV2 and TRBJ1-2, with 8 bases identical to TRBD1. CDR1 and CDR2 (germline): SNHLY, FYNNEI. V lost 6 bases, J lost 8 bases, and 26 bases stayed unmatched. This CDR3 has 19 amino acids. The CDR3 sequence is CASSSHPGTGSAGIGGYTF. Here the CDR3 DNA reads TGTGCCAGCAGCTCCCACCCCGGGACAGGCTCAGCCGGGATAGGGGGCTACACCTTC.

This clonotype was counted ten times or more. A junction end diverges from the germline sequence, so it may reflect a read error. V gene TRBV28 combines with J gene TRBJ1-1; D not resolved. The germline V gene has CDR1 MDHEN and CDR2 SYDVKM. This CDR3 is 13 amino acids long. CDR3 in amino acids: CASSSTLNTEAFF. The CDR3 DNA is TGTGCCAGCAGCTCGACTCTGAACACTGAAGCCTTCTTT.

This clonotype was observed at least ten times. The chain has TRBV18 and TRBJ1-3; the D is unclear. The CDR3 sequence is 16 residues long. The ends were cut back, 0 bases at V and 4 bases at J, with 13 bases in the middle. Germline CDR1 and CDR2: KGHSH and LQKENI. The DNA for the CDR3 is TGTGCCAGCTCACCACCGGTGACACTGGGGGGAAACACCATATATTTT. Protein sequence: CASSPPVTLGGNTIYF.

This clonotype was seen repeatedly, ten times or more. J is TRBJ2-2 and V is TRBV6-5; D gene uncertain. V was shortened by 0 bases and J by 3 bases, with 8 bases between the two germline ends. The CDR3 consists of 15 residues. Germline V gene sequence: CDR1 MNHEY, CDR2 SVGAGI. The CDR3 here is CASSYSGRDTGELFF. The DNA for the CDR3 is TGTGCCAGCAGTTACTCGGGCAGAGACACCGGGGAGCTGTTTTTT.

The chain combines TRBV6-1 with TRBJ1-6, with D perhaps matching TRBD1 (5 bases). The V and J ends lost 4 bases and 0 bases respectively, with 10 bases between them. Per the germline V gene, CDR1 is MNHNS and CDR2 is SASEGT. The CDR3 totals 16 residues. The CDR3 DNA reads TGTGCCAGCAGTGTCGGGACGAGCTCCTATAATTCACCCCTCCACTTT. It codes for CASSVGTSSYNSPLHF.

At least ten counts were recorded for this clonotype. The chain is built from TRBV20-1 and TRBJ2-7, with D maybe TRBD1 (5 bases). CDR1 and CDR2 (germline): DFQATT, SNEGSKA (reference sequence). Deletions cut 5 bases from V and 4 bases from J, with 9 bases between. This CDR3 region has 11 residues. This CDR3 reads CSALGVYEQYF. The CDR3 DNA sequence: TGCAGTGCTCTAGGGGTATACGAGCAGTACTTC.

A few counts support this clonotype. A much more abundant neighbour one base away suggests this may be a read error. The rearrangement uses TRBV4-3 and TRBJ1-2; 8 nucleotides align to TRBD1. CDR3 length equals 13 residues. Germline CDR1 and CDR2: LGHNA and YSLEER. The CDR3 region has the DNA TGCGCCGGCAGCCAGGGGGCCGGCTATGGCTACACCTTC. Residues: CAGSQGAGYGYTF.

The sample holds many counts of this clonotype. This chain uses TRBV3-1 with TRBJ1-5; 9 nucleotides match TRBD1. J lost 6 bases, V lost 3 bases, and 6 bases had no gene match. The V gene's germline CDR1 is LGHDT and CDR2 YNNKEL (reference sequence). This CDR3 comprises 15 residues. CDR3 nucleotides: TGTGCCAGCAGCCACGGGGACAGGGTTGGTCAGCCCCAGCATTTT. It yields the protein CASSHGDRVGQPQHF.

This clonotype was detected only a few times. The J gene is TRBJ1-5, the V gene TRBV18; D remains ambiguous. Trimming removed 0 bases at V and 1 base at J, with 16 bases between. CDR1 KGHSH and CDR2 LQKENI come from the germline V gene. This CDR3 is built from 18 residues. The CDR3 bases are TGTGCCAGCTCACCACCCGGGGTTAAGTTGGGGAGCAATCAGCCCCAGCATTTT. This encodes CASSPPGVKLGSNQPQHF.

This clonotype showed up many times. The V gene is TRBV11-2, the J gene TRBJ1-2, with 9 bases aligning to TRBD1. V shed 4 bases and J 8 bases; nucleotides not matched to a gene: 8. This CDR3 region has 14 residues. Germline values: CDR1 SGHAT, CDR2 FQNNGV. The CDR3 protein is CASSSNRGPGGYTF. CDR3 coding DNA: TGTGCCAGCAGCTCGAACAGGGGGCCGGGGGGCTACACCTTC.

This clonotype was counted at least ten times. The chain carries TRBV7-2 and TRBJ2-7; possible D gene TRBD1, 6 bases. Germline loops: CDR1 SGHTA, CDR2 FQGNSA. V lost 4 bases to trimming and J lost 3 bases, with 16 bases between them. The CDR3 has 15 amino acids. CDR3 DNA sequence: TGTGCCAGCAGCTCACACAGGGAAACTGGCTACGAGCAGTACTTC. Its protein is CASSSHRETGYEQYF. Filled out from reference TRBV7-2 and TRBJ2-7, the complete variable domain reads GAGVSQSPSNKVTEKGKDVELRCDPISGHTALYWYRQSLGQGLEFLIYFQGNSAPDKSGLPSDRFSAERTGGSVSTLTIQRTQQEDSAVYLCASSSHRETGYEQYFGPGTRLTVT.

This clonotype was picked up many times. The chain is built from TRBV9 and TRBJ1-1; TRBD1 is a possible D gene (6 bases). V was clipped by 0 bases and J by 1 base, with 10 bases between them. The CDR3 contains 15 residues. CDR1 and CDR2 from the germline V gene are SGDLS and YYNGEE. DNA of the CDR3: TGTGCCAGCAGCGTAGATAAGGGGGAGAACACTGAAGCTTTCTTT. Translating gives CASSVDKGENTEAFF.

This clonotype was counted at least ten times. This rearrangement joins TRBV20-1 to TRBJ2-7; perhaps TRBD2 as D (6 bases). The CDR3 has 16 residues. The V and J ends lost 2 bases and 2 bases respectively, with 19 bases between them. The germline V gene encodes CDR1 DFQATT and CDR2 SNEGSKA (reference sequence). The CDR3 region is CSARNTAGGAAYEQYF. Written as DNA, the CDR3 is TGCAGTGCTAGAAACACCGCCGGGGGTGCCGCCTACGAGCAGTACTTC.

At least ten counts were recorded for this clonotype. The gene calls are TRBV6-5 and TRBJ2-5; 9 positions agree with TRBD2. Germline V gene data show CDR1 as MNHEY and CDR2 as SVGAGI. J was trimmed by 4 bases and V by 6 bases; bases with no gene match: 12. The CDR3 is made up of 16 amino acids. The CDR3 loop reads CASRLRSLAGIETQYF. The CDR3 DNA reads as TGTGCCAGCAGGCTAAGGTCGCTAGCGGGAATAGAGACCCAGTACTTC.

The chain joins TRBV6-1 to TRBJ2-7, with D possibly matching TRBD1 (6 bases). The CDR3 covers 13 residues. The V end lost 6 bases, the J end lost 3 bases, and 12 bases lay between the germline ends. Per the germline V gene, CDR1 is MNHNS and CDR2 is SASEGT. The CDR3 nucleotides read TGTGCCAGCAGCCCAGACAGGATCTACGAGCAGTACTTC. It translates to CASSPDRIYEQYF.

This clonotype was detected many times. V is TRBV28 and J is TRBJ1-5, with D perhaps matching TRBD1 (6 bases). V shed 9 bases and J shed 9 bases, with 21 bases lying between them. This CDR3 contains 14 residues. Germline V gene sequence: CDR1 MDHEN, CDR2 SYDVKM. Here the CDR3 reads CASWGGLGGWPQHF. The CDR3 nucleotides are TGTGCCAGTTGGGGGGGGCTAGGGGGATGGCCCCAGCATTTT.

This clonotype was observed many times. V is TRBV7-2 and J is TRBJ2-7, with D possibly matching TRBD1 (6 bases). The CDR3 length is 14 residues. The V end was cut by 1 base, the J end by 3 bases, with 10 bases between. The V gene's germline CDR1 is SGHTA and CDR2 FQGNSA. CDR3 DNA sequence: TGTGCCAGCAGCTTAGATGGGGGCAGCTACGAGCAGTACTTC. Its translation is CASSLDGGSYEQYF. The full variable domain, completed using reference TRBV7-2 and TRBJ2-7, is GAGVSQSPSNKVTEKGKDVELRCDPISGHTALYWYRQSLGQGLEFLIYFQGNSAPDKSGLPSDRFSAERTGGSVSTLTIQRTQQEDSAVYLCASSLDGGSYEQYFGPGTRLTVT.

This clonotype has a count of ten or more. At one end, the junction sequence differs from germline, possibly due to a read error. The gene calls are TRBV7-7 and TRBJ2-7, with D perhaps TRBD1 (5 bases). Germline V gives CDR1 SSHAT, CDR2 FNYEAQ (reference sequence). CDR3 size: 13 residues. The CDR3 spells CASSDQDSYEQYF. The CDR3 nucleotides read TGTGCTAGCAGCGATCAAGACAGCTACGAGCAGTACTTC.

Ten or more counts support this clonotype. The V gene is TRBV11-2, the J gene TRBJ1-1, with 7 nucleotides matching TRBD1. Germline lookup yields CDR1 SGHAT and CDR2 FQNNGV. V shed 4 bases and J 0 bases; nucleotides not matched to a gene: 8. This CDR3 spans 16 amino acids. CDR3 nucleotide sequence: TGTGCCAGCAGCTCCGGGACAGTTACCATGAACACTGAAGCTTTCTTT. Amino acids: CASSSGTVTMNTEAFF.

This clonotype has a count of ten or more. The rearrangement joins TRBV6-5 to TRBJ2-5; TRBD2 is a possible D gene (5 bases). Germline-derived CDR1 and CDR2 are MNHEY and SVGAGI. The CDR3 is 13 amino acids. The V and J ends lost 5 bases and 4 bases respectively, with 11 bases between them. The DNA of the CDR3 is TGTGCCAGCAGTACCTTGGGGAGAGAGACCCAGTACTTC. Protein: CASSTLGRETQYF.

At least ten counts were recorded for this clonotype. The rearrangement uses TRBV5-1 and TRBJ2-7; the D call may be TRBD1 or TRBD2 (5 bases each). The CDR3 has 14 residues. Trimming cost V 3 bases and J 3 bases, with 13 bases left between them. Germline V lookup: CDR1 SGHRS, CDR2 YFSETQ. CDR3 bases: TGCGCCAGCAGCTGGGGTAGTGGGGGCTACGAGCAGTACTTC. This codes for CASSWGSGGYEQYF.

This clonotype was counted ten times or more. The chain recombines TRBV28 with TRBJ2-5; D remains ambiguous. The germline V gene has CDR1 MDHEN and CDR2 SYDVKM. The CDR3 runs 13 residues. Trimming pared 3 bases from V and 2 bases from J, leaving 7 bases between. The CDR3 region is CASSFWAQETQYF. The CDR3 DNA reads as TGTGCCAGCAGTTTTTGGGCTCAAGAGACCCAGTACTTC.

CDR3 protein: CASSQERGIPGPGANVLTF. In nucleotides, the CDR3 is TGTGCCAGCAGCCAAGAAAGGGGGATCCCGGGACCTGGGGCCAACGTCCTGACTTTC. The chain joins TRBV3-1 to TRBJ2-6, with D possibly TRBD1 on 6 matching bases. This CDR3 is built from 19 residues. The V gene's germline CDR1 is LGHDT and CDR2 YNNKEL (reference sequence). V shed 0 bases and J shed 2 bases, with 17 bases lying between them.

Many counts were recorded for this clonotype. This chain links TRBV19 with TRBJ2-7; D remains unclear. Germline CDR1 is LNHDA and CDR2 is SQIVND (reference sequence). V dropped 1 base and J dropped 0 bases, with 10 bases sitting between them. CDR3 length equals 15 residues. CDR3 nucleotide sequence: TGTGCCAGTAGTATAGCACAGTCCTCCTCCTACGAGCAGTACTTC. Its protein product is CASSIAQSSSYEQYF. Full variable domain (rest looked up from reference TRBV19 and TRBJ2-7): DGGITQSPKYLFRKEGQNVTLSCEQNLNHDAMYWYRQDPGQGLRLIYYSQIVNDFQKGDIAEGYSVSREKKESFPLTVTSAQKNPTAFYLCASSIAQSSSYEQYFGPGTRLTVT.

This clonotype was observed at least ten times. The V and J genes are TRBV7-6 and TRBJ2-3; TRBD2 matches 8 bases. V dropped 1 base and J dropped 4; count of bases not matched to a gene: 1. CDR3 length: 14 amino acids. Germline values: CDR1 SGHVS, CDR2 FNYEAQ. The CDR3 DNA reads TGTGCCAGCAGCTTAGGAGCGGGAGCAGATACGCAGTATTTT. Translated, it gives CASSLGAGADTQYF.